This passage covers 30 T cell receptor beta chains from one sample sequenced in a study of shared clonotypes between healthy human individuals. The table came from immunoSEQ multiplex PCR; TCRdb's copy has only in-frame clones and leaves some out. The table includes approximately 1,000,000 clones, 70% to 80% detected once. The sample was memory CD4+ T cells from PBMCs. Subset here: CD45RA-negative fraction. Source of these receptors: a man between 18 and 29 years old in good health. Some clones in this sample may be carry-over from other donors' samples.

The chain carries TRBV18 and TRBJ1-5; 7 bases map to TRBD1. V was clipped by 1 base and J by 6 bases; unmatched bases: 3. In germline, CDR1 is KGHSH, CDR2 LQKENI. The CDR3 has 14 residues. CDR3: CASSPQGAVQPQHF. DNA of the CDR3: TGTGCCAGCTCACCACAGGGGGCGGTTCAGCCCCAGCATTTT.

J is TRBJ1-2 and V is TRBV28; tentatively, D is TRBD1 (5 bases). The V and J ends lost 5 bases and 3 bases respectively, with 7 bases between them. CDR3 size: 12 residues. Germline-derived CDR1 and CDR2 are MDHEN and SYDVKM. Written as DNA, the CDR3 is TGTGCCAGCAGTGGGGCCTACTATGGCTACACCTTC. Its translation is CASSGAYYGYTF.

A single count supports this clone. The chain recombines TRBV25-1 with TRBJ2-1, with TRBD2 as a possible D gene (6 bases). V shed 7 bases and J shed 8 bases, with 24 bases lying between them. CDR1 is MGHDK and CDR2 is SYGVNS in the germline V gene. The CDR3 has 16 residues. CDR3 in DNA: TGTGCCAGCACCTCTTTATCTGGCGGGAAAAGGGATGAGCAGTTCTTC. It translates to CASTSLSGGKRDEQFF.

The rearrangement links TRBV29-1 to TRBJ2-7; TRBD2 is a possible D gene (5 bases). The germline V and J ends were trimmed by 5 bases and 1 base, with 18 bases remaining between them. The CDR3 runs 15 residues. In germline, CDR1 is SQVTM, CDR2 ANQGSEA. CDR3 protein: CSVLKLERLSYEQYF. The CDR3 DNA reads TGCAGCGTTCTAAAACTCGAGCGGCTTTCCTACGAGCAGTACTTC.

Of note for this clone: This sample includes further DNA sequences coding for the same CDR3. The CDR3 sequence: CASSLGPDTGELFF. The DNA of the CDR3 is TGCGCCAGCAGCTTGGGTCCGGACACCGGGGAGCTGTTTTTT. This chain uses TRBV5-1 with TRBJ2-2; D uncertain. The CDR3 extends over 14 amino acids. Trimming left V 0 bases short and J 3 bases short, with 6 bases between. In germline, CDR1 is SGHRS, CDR2 YFSETQ.

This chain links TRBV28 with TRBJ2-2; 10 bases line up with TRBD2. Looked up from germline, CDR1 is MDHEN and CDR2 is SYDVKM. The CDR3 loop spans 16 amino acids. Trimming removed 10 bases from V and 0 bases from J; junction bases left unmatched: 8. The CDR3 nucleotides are TGTGCCACCGTTGGACTAGCGGCCACGAACACCGGGGAGCTGTTTTTT. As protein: CATVGLAATNTGELFF.

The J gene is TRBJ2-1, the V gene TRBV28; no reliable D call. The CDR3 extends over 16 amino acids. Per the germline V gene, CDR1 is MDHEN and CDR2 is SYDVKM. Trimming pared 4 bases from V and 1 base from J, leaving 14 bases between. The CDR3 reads CASSSLGADSYNEQFF. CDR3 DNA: TGTGCCAGCAGTTCCCTCGGTGCGGATTCCTACAATGAGCAGTTCTTC.

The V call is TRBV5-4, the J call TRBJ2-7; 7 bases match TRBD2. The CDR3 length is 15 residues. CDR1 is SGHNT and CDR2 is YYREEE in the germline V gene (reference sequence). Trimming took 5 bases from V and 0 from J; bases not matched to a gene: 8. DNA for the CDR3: TGTGCCAGCAGTCTTGGGGGAGGGAACTCCTACGAGCAGTACTTC. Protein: CASSLGGGNSYEQYF.

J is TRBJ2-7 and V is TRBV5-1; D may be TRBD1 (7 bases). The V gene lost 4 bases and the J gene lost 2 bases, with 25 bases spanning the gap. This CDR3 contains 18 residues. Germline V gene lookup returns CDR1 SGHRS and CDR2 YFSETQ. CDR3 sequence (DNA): TGCGCCAGCAGCCAAGAGACTTACAGGGGACTCAGCACCTACGAGCAGTACTTC. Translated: CASSQETYRGLSTYEQYF.

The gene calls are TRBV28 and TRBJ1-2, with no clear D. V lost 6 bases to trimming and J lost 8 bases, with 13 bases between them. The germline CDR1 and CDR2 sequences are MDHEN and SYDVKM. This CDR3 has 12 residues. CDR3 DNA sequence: TGTGCCAGCAGACTCCGGTCGGGAGGCTACACCTTC. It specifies CASRLRSGGYTF.

In DNA, the CDR3 is TGTGCCAGCAGCTTACTTGTCCCAGGGGGATACAATGAGCAGTTCTTC. Amino acids: CASSLLVPGGYNEQFF. The rearrangement joins TRBV7-6 to TRBJ2-1; 7 nucleotides agree with TRBD1. J lost 4 bases, V lost 2 bases, and 8 bases had no gene match. Germline assignment: CDR1 SGHVS and CDR2 FNYEAQ. This CDR3 spans 16 amino acids.

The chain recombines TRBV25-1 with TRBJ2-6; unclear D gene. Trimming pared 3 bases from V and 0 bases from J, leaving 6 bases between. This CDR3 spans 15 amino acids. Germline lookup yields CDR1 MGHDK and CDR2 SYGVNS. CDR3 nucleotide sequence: TGTGCCAGCAGTGATGCCGGCTCTGGGGCCAACGTCCTGACTTTC. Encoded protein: CASSDAGSGANVLTF. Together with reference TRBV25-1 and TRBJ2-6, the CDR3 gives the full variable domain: EADIYQTPRYLVIGTGKKITLECSQTMGHDKMYWYQQDPGMELHLIHYSYGVNSTEKGDLSSESTVSRIRTEHFPLTLESARPSHTSQYLCASSDAGSGANVLTFGAGSRLTVL.

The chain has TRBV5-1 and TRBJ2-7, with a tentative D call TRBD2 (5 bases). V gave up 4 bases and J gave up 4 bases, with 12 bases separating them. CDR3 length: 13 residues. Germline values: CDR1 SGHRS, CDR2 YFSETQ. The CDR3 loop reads CASSPNLAYEQYF. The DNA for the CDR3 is TGCGCCAGCAGCCCAAATCTAGCTTACGAGCAGTACTTC.

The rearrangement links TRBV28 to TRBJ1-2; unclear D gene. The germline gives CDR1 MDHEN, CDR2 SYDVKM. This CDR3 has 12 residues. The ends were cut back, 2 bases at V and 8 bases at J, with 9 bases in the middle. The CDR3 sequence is CASSLNDRGYTF. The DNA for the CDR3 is TGTGCCAGCAGTTTAAACGACCGGGGCTACACCTTC.

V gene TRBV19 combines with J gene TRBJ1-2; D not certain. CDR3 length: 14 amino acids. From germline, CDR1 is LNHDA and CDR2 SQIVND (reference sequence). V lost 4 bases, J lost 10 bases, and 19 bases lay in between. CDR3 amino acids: CASSKPPERLHYTF. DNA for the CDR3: TGTGCCAGTAGTAAACCGCCGGAGCGACTACACTACACCTTC.

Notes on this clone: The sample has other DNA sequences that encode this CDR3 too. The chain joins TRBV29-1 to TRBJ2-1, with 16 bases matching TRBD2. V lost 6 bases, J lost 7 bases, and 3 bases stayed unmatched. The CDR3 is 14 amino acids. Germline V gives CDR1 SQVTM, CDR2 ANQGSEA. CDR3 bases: TGCAGCGTCGCGGGACTAGCGGGAGGGAATGAGCAGTTCTTC. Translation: CSVAGLAGGNEQFF.

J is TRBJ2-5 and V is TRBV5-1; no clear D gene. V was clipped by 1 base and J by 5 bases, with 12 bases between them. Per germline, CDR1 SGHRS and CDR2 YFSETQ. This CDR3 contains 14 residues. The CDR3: CASSLLSPGETQYF. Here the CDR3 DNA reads TGCGCCAGCAGCTTGCTCTCCCCTGGGGAGACCCAGTACTTC.

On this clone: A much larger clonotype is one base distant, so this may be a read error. CDR3 amino acids: CASSITRGGTGELFF. CDR3 DNA sequence: TGTGCCAGTAGTATAACGCGGGGGGGCACCGGGGAGCTGTTTTTT. This rearrangement joins TRBV19 to TRBJ2-2, with 9 nucleotides matching TRBD2. With V trimmed by 2 bases and J by 4 bases, 2 bases remained unmatched. This CDR3 comprises 15 residues. The germline V gene encodes CDR1 LNHDA and CDR2 SQIVND (reference sequence).

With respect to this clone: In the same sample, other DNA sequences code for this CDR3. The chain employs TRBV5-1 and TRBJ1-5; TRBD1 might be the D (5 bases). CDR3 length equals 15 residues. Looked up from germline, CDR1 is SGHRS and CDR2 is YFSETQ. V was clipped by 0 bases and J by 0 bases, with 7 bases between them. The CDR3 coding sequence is TGCGCCAGCAGCTTGGAGGGGATTAGCAATCAGCCCCAGCATTTT. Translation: CASSLEGISNQPQHF.

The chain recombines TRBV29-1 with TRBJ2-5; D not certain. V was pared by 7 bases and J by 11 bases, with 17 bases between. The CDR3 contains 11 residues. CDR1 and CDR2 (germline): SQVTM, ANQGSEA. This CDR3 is CSANMEKAQYF. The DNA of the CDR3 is TGCAGCGCAAACATGGAAAAGGCTCAGTACTTC.

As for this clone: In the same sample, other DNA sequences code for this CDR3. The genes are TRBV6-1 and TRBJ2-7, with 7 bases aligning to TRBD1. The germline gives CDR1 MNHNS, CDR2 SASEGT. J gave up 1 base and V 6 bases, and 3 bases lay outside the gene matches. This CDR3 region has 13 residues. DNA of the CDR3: TGTGCCAGCAGGCCGGGACAGTCCTACGAGCAGTACTTC. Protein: CASRPGQSYEQYF.

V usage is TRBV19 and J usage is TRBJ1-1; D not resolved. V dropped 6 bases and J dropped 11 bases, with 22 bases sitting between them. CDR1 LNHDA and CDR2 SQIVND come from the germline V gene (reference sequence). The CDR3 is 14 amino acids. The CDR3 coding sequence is TGTGCCAGTAGCCTGACGTCCCTCGCGGCGGGTGCTTTCTTT. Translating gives CASSLTSLAAGAFF.

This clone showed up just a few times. The CDR3 loop is CAISGQAGGTDTQYF. CDR3 in DNA: TGTGCCATCAGTGGGCAAGCGGGGGGCACAGATACGCAGTATTTT. The chain employs TRBV10-3 and TRBJ2-3; 8 bases match TRBD2. The germline V gene has CDR1 ENHRY and CDR2 SYGVKD. This CDR3 region has 15 residues. V lost 4 bases and J lost 1; bases outside the gene matches: 4.

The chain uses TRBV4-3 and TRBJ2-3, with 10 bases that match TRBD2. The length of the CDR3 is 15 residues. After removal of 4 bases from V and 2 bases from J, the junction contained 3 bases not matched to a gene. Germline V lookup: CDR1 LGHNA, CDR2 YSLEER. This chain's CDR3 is CASSLGLADTDTQYF. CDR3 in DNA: TGCGCCAGCAGCCTAGGACTAGCGGACACAGATACGCAGTATTTT.

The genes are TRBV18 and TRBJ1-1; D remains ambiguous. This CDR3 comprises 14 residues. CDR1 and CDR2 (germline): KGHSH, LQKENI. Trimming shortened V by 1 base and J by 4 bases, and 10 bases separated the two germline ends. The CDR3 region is CASSPRKGGTEAFF. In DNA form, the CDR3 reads TGTGCCAGCTCACCACGGAAGGGCGGCACTGAAGCTTTCTTT. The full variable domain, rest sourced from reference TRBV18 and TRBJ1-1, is NAGVMQNPRHLVRRRGQEARLRCSPMKGHSHVYWYRQLPEEGLKFMVYLQKENIIDESGMPKERFSAEFPKEGPSILRIQQVVRGDSAAYFCASSPRKGGTEAFFGQGTRLTVV.

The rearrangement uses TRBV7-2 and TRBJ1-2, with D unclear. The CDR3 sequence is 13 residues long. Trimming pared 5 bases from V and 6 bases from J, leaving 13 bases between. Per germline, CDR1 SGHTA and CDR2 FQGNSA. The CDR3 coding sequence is TGTGCCAGCAGCCTTGACACAGCGCATGGCTACACCTTC. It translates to CASSLDTAHGYTF.

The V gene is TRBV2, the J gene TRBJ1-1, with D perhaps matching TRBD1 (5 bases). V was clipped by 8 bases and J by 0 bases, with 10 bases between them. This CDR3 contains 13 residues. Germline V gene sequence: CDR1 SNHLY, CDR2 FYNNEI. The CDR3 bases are TGTGCCAGCCAGCCGACAGTGAACACTGAAGCTTTCTTT. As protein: CASQPTVNTEAFF.

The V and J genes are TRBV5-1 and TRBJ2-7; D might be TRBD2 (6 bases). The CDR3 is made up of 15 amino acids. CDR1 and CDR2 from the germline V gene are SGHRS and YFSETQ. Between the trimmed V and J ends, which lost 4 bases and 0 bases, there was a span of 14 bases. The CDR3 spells CASSRGTDGSYEQYF. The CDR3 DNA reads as TGCGCCAGCAGCAGAGGGACTGATGGCTCCTACGAGCAGTACTTC.

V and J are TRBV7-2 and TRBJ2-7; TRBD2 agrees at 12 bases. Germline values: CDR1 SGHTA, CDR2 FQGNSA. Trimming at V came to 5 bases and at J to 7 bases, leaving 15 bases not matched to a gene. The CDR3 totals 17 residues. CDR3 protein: CASSPSRASGRVGEQYF. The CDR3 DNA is TGTGCCAGCAGCCCCTCGCGGGCTAGCGGGAGGGTGGGAGAGCAGTACTTC.

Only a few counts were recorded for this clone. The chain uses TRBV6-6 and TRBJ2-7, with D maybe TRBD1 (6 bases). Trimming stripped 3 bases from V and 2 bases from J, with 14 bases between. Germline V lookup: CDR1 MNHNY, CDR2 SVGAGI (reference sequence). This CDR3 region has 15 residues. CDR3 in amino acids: CASSYSGTSTYEQYF. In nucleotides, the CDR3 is TGTGCCAGCAGTTATTCCGGGACATCTACCTACGAGCAGTACTTC.